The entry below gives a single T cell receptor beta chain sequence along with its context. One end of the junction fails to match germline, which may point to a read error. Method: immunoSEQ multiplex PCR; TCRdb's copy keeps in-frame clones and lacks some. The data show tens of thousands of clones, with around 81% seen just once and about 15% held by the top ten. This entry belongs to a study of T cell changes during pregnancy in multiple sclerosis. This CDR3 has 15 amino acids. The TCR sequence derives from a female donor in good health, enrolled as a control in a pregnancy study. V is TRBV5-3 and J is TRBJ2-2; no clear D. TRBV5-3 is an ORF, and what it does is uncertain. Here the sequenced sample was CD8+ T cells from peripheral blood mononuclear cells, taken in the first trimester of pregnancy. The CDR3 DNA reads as TGCGCCAGCAGCCATGGTGGTAGAGTATCCGGGGAGCTGTTTTTT. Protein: CASSHGGRVSGELFF.